This T cell receptor (beta chain) is from a study of cytomegalovirus exposure and HLA in healthy donors. Germline CDR1 GTSNPN, CDR2 SVGIG (reference sequence). Trimming removed 4 bases at V and 6 bases at J, with 15 bases between. This CDR3 is built from 14 residues. Findings and limits, study-wide: In an earlier analysis, in approximately 570 donors, most V segments appeared productive either ~87% or ~30% of the time. TRBV6-2, TRBV6-3 and other indistinguishable V segments were excluded. Clonal expansion, a later analysis showed, was greater in HLA-associated TCR beta chains than in equally common others. Solely CMV serostatus was available to characterize immune exposure.

As to this clone: The antigen remains undetermined.

PCR employed 60 Vbeta and 13 Jbeta primers. This table comes from immunoSEQ multiplex PCR, and its TCRdb copy is limited to in-frame clones, with some not included. The table lists tens of thousands of clones, roughly 50% of them singletons. V usage is TRBV30 and J usage is TRBJ2-2; possible D gene TRBD2, 6 bases. What was sequenced was PBMCs. This TCR was sampled from a human donor in good health. This CDR3 is CAWTFSGVAGELFF. For the CDR3, the DNA is TGTGCCTGGACCTTCTCGGGGGTCGCCGGGGAGCTGTTTTTT.